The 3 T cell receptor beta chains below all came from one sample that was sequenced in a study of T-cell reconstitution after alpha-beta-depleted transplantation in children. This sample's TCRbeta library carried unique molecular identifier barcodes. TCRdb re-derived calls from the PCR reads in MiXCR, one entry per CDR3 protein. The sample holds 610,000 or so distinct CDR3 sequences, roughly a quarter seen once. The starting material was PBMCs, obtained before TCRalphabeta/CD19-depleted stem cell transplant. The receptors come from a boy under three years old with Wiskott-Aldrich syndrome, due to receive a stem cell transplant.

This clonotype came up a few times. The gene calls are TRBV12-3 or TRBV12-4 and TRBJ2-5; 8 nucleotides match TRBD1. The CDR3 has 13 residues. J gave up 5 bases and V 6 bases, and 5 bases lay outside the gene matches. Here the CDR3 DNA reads TGTGCCAGCAGGGGACAGGACGCGGAGACCCAGTACTTC. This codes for CASRGQDAETQYF.

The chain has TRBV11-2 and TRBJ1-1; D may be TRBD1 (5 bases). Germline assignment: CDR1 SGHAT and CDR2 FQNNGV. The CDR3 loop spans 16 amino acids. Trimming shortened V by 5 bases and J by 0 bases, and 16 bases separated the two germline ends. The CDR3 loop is CASSKGSGMMNTEAFF. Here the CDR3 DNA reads TGTGCCAGCAGCAAGGGTTCAGGGATGATGAACACTGAAGCTTTCTTT.

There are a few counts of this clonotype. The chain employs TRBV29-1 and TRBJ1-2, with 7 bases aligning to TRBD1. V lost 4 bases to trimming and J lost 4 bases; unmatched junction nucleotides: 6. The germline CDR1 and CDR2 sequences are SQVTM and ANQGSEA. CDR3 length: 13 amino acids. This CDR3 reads CSVGAQGPYGYTF. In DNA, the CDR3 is TGCAGCGTTGGGGCACAGGGGCCCTATGGCTACACCTTC.